A single sample is the source of the 19 T cell receptor beta chains below, sequenced in a study of blood T cell repertoires in COVID-19. Using immunoSEQ multiplex PCR, the repertoire was profiled, and TCRdb retains in-frame clones only, with some absent. Altogether about 97,000 clones are present, about 91% being singletons, with the ten largest covering roughly a sixth. The sequenced sample consisted of peripheral blood. All receptors derive from a man aged 45-60 years with acute or convalescent COVID-19.

V is TRBV27 and J is TRBJ1-1; maybe TRBD1 (6 bases). Germline V CDR1 and CDR2: MNHEY, SMNVEV (reference sequence). V lost 5 bases and J 5 bases, leaving 12 bases between the germline ends. The CDR3 runs to 13 residues. The CDR3 region has the DNA TGTGCCAGCAGTGGATGGACAGCGACTGAAGCTTTCTTT. Translated: CASSGWTATEAFF.

This rearrangement joins TRBV5-6 to TRBJ1-5, with a tentative D call TRBD1 (5 bases). Trimming took off 3 bases at V and 0 bases at J, with 16 bases between the two ends. This CDR3 is built from 17 residues. CDR1 is SGHDT, CDR2 YYEEEE, per germline. The DNA for the CDR3 is TGTGCCAGCAGCTATGGGGGGACTTACGATAGCAATCAGCCCCAGCATTTT. Protein product: CASSYGGTYDSNQPQHF.

The genes are TRBV3-1 (or the pseudogene TRBV3-2) and TRBJ2-2; weak D call: TRBD2 (6 bases). V was trimmed by 1 base and J by 1 base, leaving 7 bases between them. The length of the CDR3 is 15 residues. The germline gives CDR1 LGHDT, CDR2 YNNKEL (reference sequence). Here the CDR3 reads CASSQAAGNTGELFF. The CDR3 DNA reads TGTGCCAGCAGCCAAGCAGCGGGGAACACCGGGGAGCTGTTTTTT.

This chain connects TRBV6-5 to TRBJ1-5; 9 bases fit TRBD1. The CDR3 runs 15 residues. In germline, CDR1 is MNHEY, CDR2 SVGAGI. The V gene end was trimmed by 6 bases and the J gene end by 0 bases; junction bases not matched to a gene: 3. The CDR3 protein is CASRPGQGSNQPQHF. CDR3 sequence (DNA): TGTGCCAGCAGGCCGGGACAGGGTAGCAATCAGCCCCAGCATTTT.

The V gene is TRBV11-2, the J gene TRBJ2-7, with a possible D match to TRBD1 (6 bases). V dropped 5 bases and J dropped 4 bases, with 15 bases sitting between them. The CDR3 runs 14 residues. Germline V gene lookup returns CDR1 SGHAT and CDR2 FQNNGV. The CDR3 reads CASSVGHVGYEQYF. In nucleotides, the CDR3 is TGTGCCAGCAGCGTGGGACACGTAGGATACGAGCAGTACTTC.

This chain connects TRBV5-1 to TRBJ2-3; D remains ambiguous. Looked up from germline, CDR1 is SGHRS and CDR2 is YFSETQ. V lost 2 bases and J lost 6, with 19 bases in between. The CDR3 length is 16 residues. CDR3 loop: CASSLGAQTVWDTQYF. The CDR3, as DNA: TGCGCCAGCAGCTTAGGTGCACAAACAGTCTGGGATACGCAGTATTTT.

The V gene is TRBV5-6, the J gene TRBJ2-7; D is perhaps TRBD1 (6 bases). The CDR3 is 15 amino acids. V lost 2 bases to trimming and J lost 2 bases, with 14 bases between them. Germline V CDR1 and CDR2: SGHDT, YYEEEE. The DNA of the CDR3 is TGTGCCAGCAGCTTACCGGGCCCAGGGGCCTACGAGCAGTACTTC. Its protein is CASSLPGPGAYEQYF.

The V gene is TRBV5-1, the J gene TRBJ2-7, with D possibly matching TRBD1 (6 bases). The CDR3 is 15 amino acids. The ends were cut back, 4 bases at V and 3 bases at J, with 17 bases in the middle. Germline loops: CDR1 SGHRS, CDR2 YFSETQ. This chain's CDR3 is CASSRDTSPIYEQYF. CDR3 sequence (DNA): TGCGCCAGCAGCCGGGACACCTCACCGATCTACGAGCAGTACTTC.

This clone has more than one count but fewer than ten. This chain links TRBV30 with TRBJ1-1; no clear D gene. CDR1 is GTSNPN, CDR2 SVGIG, per germline (reference sequence). The CDR3 sequence is 14 residues long. Trimming took off 3 bases at V and 8 bases at J, with 19 bases between the two ends. In DNA form, the CDR3 reads TGTGCCTGGAGCCCACCCCGAGACACGACGGAAGCTTTCTTT. Its translation is CAWSPPRDTTEAFF. The full variable domain, completed using reference TRBV30 and TRBJ1-1, is SQTIHQWPATLVQPVGSPLSLECTVEGTSNPNLYWYRQAAGRGLQLLFYSVGIGQISSEVPQNLSASRPQDRQFILSSKKLLLSDSGFYLCAWSPPRDTTEAFFGQGTRLTVV.

The chain recombines TRBV19 with TRBJ1-4, with no clear D. Germline V gene sequence: CDR1 LNHDA, CDR2 SQIVND (reference sequence). The CDR3 contains 14 residues. The V gene lost 3 bases and the J gene lost 7 bases, with 12 bases spanning the gap. The CDR3 protein is CASSIGRITEKLFF. The CDR3 region has the DNA TGTGCCAGTAGTATTGGCAGAATAACTGAAAAACTGTTTTTT.

This chain links TRBV27 with TRBJ2-2; 7 bases match TRBD2. Germline trimming cut 5 bases from V and 5 bases from J; bases unmatched to any gene: 8. The germline CDR1 and CDR2 sequences are MNHEY and SMNVEV (reference sequence). CDR3 size: 15 residues. For the CDR3, the DNA is TGTGCCAGCAGTCGGCGAGGGAGGGAAACCGGGGAGCTGTTTTTT. Protein product: CASSRRGRETGELFF.

J is TRBJ1-1 and V is TRBV11-2, with 12 bases fitting TRBD1. This CDR3 is built from 15 residues. Germline assignment: CDR1 SGHAT and CDR2 FQNNGV. With 2 bases clipped from V and 4 bases from J, the junction kept 2 bases outside the gene matches. CDR3 sequence: CASSLPGQGATEAFF. The CDR3 region has the DNA TGTGCCAGCAGCTTACCGGGACAGGGGGCCACTGAAGCTTTCTTT.

The V and J genes are TRBV19 and TRBJ2-3; a possible D gene is TRBD2 (5 bases). This CDR3 comprises 11 residues. Germline V lookup: CDR1 LNHDA, CDR2 SQIVND (reference sequence). Deletions cut 9 bases from V and 3 bases from J, with 7 bases between. CDR3 nucleotide sequence: TGTGCCAGCGGCGGGACAGATACGCAGTATTTT. This gives the protein CASGGTDTQYF.

The gene calls are TRBV27 and TRBJ1-5; D is unclear. CDR1 and CDR2 from the germline V gene are MNHEY and SMNVEV (reference sequence). V shed 2 bases and J shed 6 bases, with 8 bases lying between them. The CDR3 covers 13 residues. This chain's CDR3 is CASSLQTGQPQHF. The CDR3 DNA is TGTGCCAGCAGTTTACAGACGGGTCAGCCCCAGCATTTT.

The V gene is TRBV7-8, the J gene TRBJ1-1, with D maybe TRBD1 (6 bases). Trimming stripped 5 bases from V and 2 bases from J, with 12 bases between. The length of the CDR3 is 14 residues. Germline V CDR1 and CDR2: SGHVS, FQNEAQ. Here the CDR3 DNA reads TGTGCCAGCAGCCCGCGGACAGCTAACACTGAAGCTTTCTTT. Protein: CASSPRTANTEAFF.

The V call is TRBV4-1, the J call TRBJ1-2; a weak D match, TRBD1 (5 bases). The CDR3 covers 15 residues. Germline V gene sequence: CDR1 MGHRA, CDR2 YSYEKL. V lost 1 base to trimming and J lost 3 bases, with 12 bases between them. As DNA, the CDR3 is TGCGCCAGCAGCCAAGCGATCGGACAATACTATGGCTACACCTTC. Amino acid sequence: CASSQAIGQYYGYTF.

V usage is TRBV6-5 and J usage is TRBJ1-6; 8 bases agree with TRBD1. This CDR3 contains 15 residues. Germline CDR1 is MNHEY and CDR2 is SVGAGI. J gave up 5 bases and V 8 bases, and 8 bases lay outside the gene matches. Here the CDR3 reads CASWDRLGNNSPLHF. In nucleotides, the CDR3 is TGTGCCAGCTGGGACAGGCTGGGGAATAATTCACCCCTCCACTTT.

The chain combines TRBV3-1 (or the pseudogene TRBV3-2) with TRBJ1-2; a weak D match, TRBD1 (6 bases). With 8 bases removed from V and 8 bases from J, the gap between germline ends came to 24 bases. This CDR3 spans 15 amino acids. The germline V gene has CDR1 LGHDT and CDR2 YNNKEL (reference sequence). CDR3 DNA sequence: TGTGCCAGCTACCCTACGGGGGGCGGCCTAGGAGGCTACACCTTC. Its protein product is CASYPTGGGLGGYTF.

This chain uses TRBV6-2 or TRBV6-3 with TRBJ1-2; no definite D call. The CDR3 runs 13 residues. Per germline, CDR1 MNHEY and CDR2 SVGEGT. V lost 5 bases, J lost 3 bases, and 10 bases lay in between. CDR3 in amino acids: CASSQRSYYGYTF. DNA for the CDR3: TGTGCCAGCAGTCAGCGTTCTTACTATGGCTACACCTTC.